A single TCR beta chain is shown here with its context. Its antigen is currently unknown. V dropped 6 bases and J dropped 5; count of bases not matched to a gene: 11. Germline values: CDR1 MNHEY, CDR2 SMNVEV (reference sequence). The CDR3 length is 16 residues. The primer mix had 60 V beta and 13 J beta primers. Using immunoSEQ multiplex PCR, the repertoire was profiled, and TCRdb retains in-frame clones only, with some absent. The repertoire has about 76,000 clones, more than 75% of them found once; the top ten carry approximately 2.4%. As to time point: after dendritic cell vaccination, including at tumor progression/relapse. Blood PBMC samples: pre-vaccination, two weeks post third vaccination, and at tumor progression. The sample originates from a study of glioma-infiltrating T cells after dendritic cell vaccination. Findings of the study overall: TCR clonality showed no direct relationship with survival.

The sequence was collected from a human donor with glioblastoma. The material sequenced was blood, taken after dendritic cell vaccination. J is TRBJ2-5 and V is TRBV27; TRBD2 matches at 11 bases. CDR3 sequence: CASSQDVAGGLETQYF. CDR3 nucleotide sequence: TGTGCCAGCAGCCAGGACGTAGCGGGAGGGCTGGAGACCCAGTACTTC.